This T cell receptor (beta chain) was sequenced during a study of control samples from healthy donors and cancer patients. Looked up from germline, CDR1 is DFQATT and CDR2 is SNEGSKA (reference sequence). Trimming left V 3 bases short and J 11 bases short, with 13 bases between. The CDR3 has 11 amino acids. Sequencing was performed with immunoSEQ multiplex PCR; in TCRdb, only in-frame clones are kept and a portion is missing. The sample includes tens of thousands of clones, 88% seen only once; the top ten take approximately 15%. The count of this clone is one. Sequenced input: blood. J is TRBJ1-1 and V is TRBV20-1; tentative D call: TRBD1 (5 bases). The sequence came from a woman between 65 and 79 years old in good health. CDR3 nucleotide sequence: TGCAGTGCTAGTTTGGTCGGGGGTGCTTTCTTT. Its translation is CSASLVGGAFF.